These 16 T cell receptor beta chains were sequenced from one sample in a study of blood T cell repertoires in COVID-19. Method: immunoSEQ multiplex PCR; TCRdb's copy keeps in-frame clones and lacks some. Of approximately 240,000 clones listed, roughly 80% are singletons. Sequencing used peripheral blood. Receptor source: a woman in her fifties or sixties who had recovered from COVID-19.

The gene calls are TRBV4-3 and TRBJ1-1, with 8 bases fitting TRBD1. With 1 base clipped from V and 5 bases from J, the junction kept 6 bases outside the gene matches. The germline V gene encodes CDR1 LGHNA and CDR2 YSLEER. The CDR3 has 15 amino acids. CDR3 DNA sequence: TGCGCCAGCAGCCAAGTGTTACAGGGGGGGACTGAAGCTTTCTTT. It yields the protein CASSQVLQGGTEAFF.

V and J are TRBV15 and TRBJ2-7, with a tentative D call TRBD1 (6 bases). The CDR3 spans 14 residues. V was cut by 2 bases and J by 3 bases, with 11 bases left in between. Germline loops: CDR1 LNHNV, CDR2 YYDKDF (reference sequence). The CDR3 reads CATSRLQGNYEQYF. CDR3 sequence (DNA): TGTGCCACCAGCAGACTGCAGGGGAACTACGAGCAGTACTTC.

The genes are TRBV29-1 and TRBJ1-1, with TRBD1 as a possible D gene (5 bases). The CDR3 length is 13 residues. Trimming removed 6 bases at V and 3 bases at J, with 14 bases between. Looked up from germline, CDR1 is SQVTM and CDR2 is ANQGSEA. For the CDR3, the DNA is TGCAGCGTACGAGCGGGGGGGTACACTGAAGCTTTCTTT. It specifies CSVRAGGYTEAFF.

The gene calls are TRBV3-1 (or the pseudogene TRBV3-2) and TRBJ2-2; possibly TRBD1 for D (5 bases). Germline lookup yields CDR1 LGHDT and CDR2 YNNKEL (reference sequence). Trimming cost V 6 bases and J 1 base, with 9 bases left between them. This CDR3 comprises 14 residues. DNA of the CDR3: TGTGCCAGCAGGCCGACAGAGAACACCGGGGAGCTGTTTTTT. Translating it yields CASRPTENTGELFF.

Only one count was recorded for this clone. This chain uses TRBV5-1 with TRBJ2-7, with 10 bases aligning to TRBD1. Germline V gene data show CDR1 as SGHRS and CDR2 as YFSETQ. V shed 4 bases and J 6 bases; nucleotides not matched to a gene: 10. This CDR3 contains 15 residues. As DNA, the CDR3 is TGCGCCAGCAGCCAAACCGGGACAGGGGCGTCCGAGCAGTACTTC. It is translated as CASSQTGTGASEQYF. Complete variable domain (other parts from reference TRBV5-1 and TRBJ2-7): KAGVTQTPRYLIKTRGQQVTLSCSPISGHRSVSWYQQTPGQGLQFLFEYFSETQRNKGNFPGRFSGRQFSNSRSEMNVSTLELGDSALYLCASSQTGTGASEQYFGPGTRLTVT.

CDR3 coding DNA: TGTGCCAGCAGCTTAGCGACCCCAGGGGCGGCCAAAAACATTCAGTACTTC. Its translation is CASSLATPGAAKNIQYF. The V call is TRBV7-6, the J call TRBJ2-4, with D possibly being TRBD1 (6 bases). The V and J ends lost 0 bases and 1 base respectively, with 13 bases between them. The CDR3 has 17 residues. The germline V gene encodes CDR1 SGHVS and CDR2 FNYEAQ. The full variable domain, in which reference TRBV7-6 and TRBJ2-4 provide the parts outside the CDR3, is GAGVSQSPRYKVTKRGQDVALRCDPISGHVSLYWYRQALGQGPEFLTYFNYEAQQDKSGLPNDRFSAERPEGSISTLTIQRTEQRDSAMYRCASSLATPGAAKNIQYFGAGTRLSVL.

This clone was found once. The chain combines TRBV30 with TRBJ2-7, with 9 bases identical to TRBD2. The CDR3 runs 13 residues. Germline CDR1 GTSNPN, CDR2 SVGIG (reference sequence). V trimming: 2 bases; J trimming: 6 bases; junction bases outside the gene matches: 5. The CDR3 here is CAWSSGLAREQYF. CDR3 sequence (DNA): TGTGCCTGGAGTTCGGGACTAGCACGCGAGCAGTACTTC. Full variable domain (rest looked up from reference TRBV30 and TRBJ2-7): SQTIHQWPATLVQPVGSPLSLECTVEGTSNPNLYWYRQAAGRGLQLLFYSVGIGQISSEVPQNLSASRPQDRQFILSSKKLLLSDSGFYLCAWSSGLAREQYFGPGTRLTVT.

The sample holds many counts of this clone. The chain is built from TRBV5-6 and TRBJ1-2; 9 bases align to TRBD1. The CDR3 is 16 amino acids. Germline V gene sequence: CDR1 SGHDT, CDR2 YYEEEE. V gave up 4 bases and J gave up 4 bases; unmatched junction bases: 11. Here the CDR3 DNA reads TGTGCCAGCAGCACCTTCCGGACAGGGGAAACCTATGGCTACACCTTC. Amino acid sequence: CASSTFRTGETYGYTF.

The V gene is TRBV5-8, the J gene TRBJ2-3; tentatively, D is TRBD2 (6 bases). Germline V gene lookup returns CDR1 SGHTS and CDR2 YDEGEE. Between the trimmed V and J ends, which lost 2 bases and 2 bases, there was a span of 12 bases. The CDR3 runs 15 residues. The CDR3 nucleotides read TGTGCCAGCAGCTTCTCGGCGGGATACACAGATACGCAGTATTTT. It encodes CASSFSAGYTDTQYF.

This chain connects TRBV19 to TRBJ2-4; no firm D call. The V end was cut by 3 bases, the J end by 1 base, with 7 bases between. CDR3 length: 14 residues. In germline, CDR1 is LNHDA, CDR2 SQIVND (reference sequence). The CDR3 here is CASSIIGAKNIQYF. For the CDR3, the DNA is TGTGCCAGTAGTATTATCGGGGCCAAAAACATTCAGTACTTC.

CDR3 region: CASSLRGLGGFNEQFF. In DNA form, the CDR3 reads TGTGCCAGCAGCTTAAGAGGCCTCGGGGGTTTCAATGAGCAGTTCTTC. This chain connects TRBV7-3 to TRBJ2-1, with D possibly being TRBD2 (6 bases). Germline V CDR1 and CDR2: SGHTA, FQGTGA. Trimming cost V 1 base and J 6 bases, with 16 bases left between them. This CDR3 spans 16 amino acids. Variable domain in full (rest from reference TRBV7-3 and TRBJ2-1): GAGVSQTPSNKVTEKGKYVELRCDPISGHTALYWYRQSLGQGPEFLIYFQGTGAADDSGLPNDRFFAVRPEGSVSTLKIQRTERGDSAVYLCASSLRGLGGFNEQFFGPGTRLTVL.

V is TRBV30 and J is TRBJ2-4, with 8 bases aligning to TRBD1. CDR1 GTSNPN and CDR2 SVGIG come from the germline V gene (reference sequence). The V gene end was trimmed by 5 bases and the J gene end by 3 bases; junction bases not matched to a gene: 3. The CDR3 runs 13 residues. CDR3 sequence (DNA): TGTGCCTGGGGTACAGGGGGCAAAAACATTCAGTACTTC. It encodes CAWGTGGKNIQYF.

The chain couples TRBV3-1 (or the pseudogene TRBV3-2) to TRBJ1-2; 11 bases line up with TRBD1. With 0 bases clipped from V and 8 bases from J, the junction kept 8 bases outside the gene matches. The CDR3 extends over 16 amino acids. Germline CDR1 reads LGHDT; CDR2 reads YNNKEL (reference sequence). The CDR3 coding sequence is TGTGCCAGCAGCCAAGATGAGGGTGGGACAGGGGGAGGCTACACCTTC. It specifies CASSQDEGGTGGGYTF.

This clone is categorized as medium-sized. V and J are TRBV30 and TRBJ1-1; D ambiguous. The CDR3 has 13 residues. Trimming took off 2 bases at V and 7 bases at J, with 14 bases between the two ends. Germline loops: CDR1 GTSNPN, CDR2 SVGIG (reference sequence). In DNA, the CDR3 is TGTGCCTGGAGTTACAGACCACTCGGTGAAGCTTTCTTT. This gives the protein CAWSYRPLGEAFF.

Here the CDR3 DNA reads TGCGCCAGCAGCGCCGGACAGGGTTGGGGAAACACCATATATTTT. This translates into CASSAGQGWGNTIYF. The chain recombines TRBV5-1 with TRBJ1-3, with 8 bases that match TRBD1. Trimming took 4 bases from V and 4 from J; bases not matched to a gene: 7. This CDR3 has 15 amino acids. Germline lookup yields CDR1 SGHRS and CDR2 YFSETQ.

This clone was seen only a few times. The chain's CDR3 is CASGLPSQGPDTQYF. CDR3 nucleotides: TGTGCTAGTGGTTTGCCCTCACAGGGGCCAGATACGCAGTATTTT. This rearrangement joins TRBV12-5 to TRBJ2-3, with 7 bases matching TRBD1. Germline trimming cut 2 bases from V and 4 bases from J; bases unmatched to any gene: 6. Germline values: CDR1 LGHNT, CDR2 FRNRAP. The CDR3 runs to 15 residues.